The T cell receptor (beta chain) described here comes from a study of naive and memory T cell subsets (dated by TCRdb to the late 2010s). About the full investigation: In the figure summarizing the skin biopsy and whole blood samples, around 10 blood donors, 7 tuberculin skin test biopsies and 3 saline control biopsies were reported. Skin biopsies were taken from tuberculin skin test sites or from saline-injected control sites and were processed for RNA extraction as described before. Usually PCR2 was run as a SYBR Green qPCR and stopped at a set threshold, although low-input samples could use end-point PCR (roughly 6 cycles) instead. Broad study findings and their caveats: The higher numbers of TCRs at tuberculin skin test sites were interpreted as T cell infiltration of a delayed type IV hypersensitivity reaction. The RNA-based method was acknowledged to be potentially sensitive to changes in TCR transcripts with T cell activation and differentiation. TCR sequences were reportedly recovered from both skin biopsy types, with far more TCRs at tuberculin skin test sites. Details of skin biopsy collection and RNA processing were not given in the paper but were referenced to earlier studies.

This clonotype was seen many times. What this receptor recognizes is not known. No much larger clonotype is one base removed from it; base qualities were not supplied. Receptor amplification or capture employed UMI-ligation and nested PCR. Four rounds of PCR, run with the SP2 primer together with nested alpha and beta constant region primers, were used to amplify the ligated cDNA. For the blood and skin samples, reverse transcription of TCR RNA was done with SuperScript IV along with alpha and beta constant region primers. Using T4 RNA ligase 1, an oligonucleotide carrying both the Illumina SP2 primer and a UMI was ligated onto the 3' end of the cDNA. The 12-nucleotide UMI consisted of two random hexamers with an eight-base spacer between the hexamers to prevent hairpin formation. From the second PCR onward, the TCR alpha and beta chain libraries were handled separately, and dual indexing was used for multiplexing. After pooling, the indexed libraries were analyzed by capillary electrophoresis and sequenced on either an Illumina MiSeq or NextSeq. PhiX DNA at roughly 5-7.5% was spiked into libraries to increase base diversity and improve cluster recognition. The authors processed their data as follows. Demultiplexor took UMIs from read 2, joined the UMIs to the TCR sequence from read 1, and separated reads according to sample indices. Decombinator identified V and J genes and V-J junctions and gave each TCR a five-part identifier that included V and J deletions. Collapsinator relied on UMIs to correct both sequencing errors and PCR amplification heterogeneity, producing a UMI-based abundance for each TCR. CDR3Translator turned identifiers into nucleotide sequence, translated that sequence into amino acids, and pulled out CDR3 regions based on terminal motifs. Error-corrected alpha and beta TCR counts from blood and skin were compared after normalization to input RNA amount. The public reads were reanalyzed by TCRdb: fastp trimming at Q25, MiXCR alignment, in-frame beta chains only. Rows matching on CDR3 protein sequence are summarized as one entry with the most common DNA and genes. The V and J calls here are based on TCRdb, not the publication. This sample gives approximately 21,000 distinct CDR3 sequences in total; nearly 6% of them show up just once. The ten biggest clones cover under 7.5% of the sample.

In the paper's terms, the treatment or condition label means: skin biopsy from PPD injection site in Mantoux-positive individual. Using 3' ligation of a UMI-containing oligonucleotide to TCR cDNA, the study laid out a robust and sensitive protocol to amplify, sequence and analyze TCRs. The tuberculin skin test biopsies were taken from PPD-injected sites in individuals who had a positive Mantoux test. Before reverse transcription, total RNA that had not been cell sorted was treated with RQ1 DNase, with a target input of 1 to 1000 ng. Skin biopsy and whole blood libraries were made to test pipeline robustness in samples where T cells form a minority population. From the germline V gene, CDR1 is MNHNS and CDR2 is SASEGT. V lost 6 bases and J lost 8 bases; the stretch between them is 16 bases long. The CDR3 sequence holds 14 residues, the cysteine and phenylalanine included. Left in the record is the CDR3 DNA by itself, 42 bases read in frame from the first base.

The receptor chain draws on TRBV6-1 and TRBJ1-4, with TRBD1 perhaps the D gene, on 6 matching bases. The sample was skin, taken from a tuberculin skin test site. The sequence came from an adult in good health. The CDR3 corresponds to CASSARGLSEKLFF. The sequence in DNA is TGTGCCAGCAGCGCCAGGGGACTTTCGGAAAAACTGTTTTTT.